The entry below describes one T cell receptor beta chain. The antigen remains undetermined. This PCR relied on a set of 60 Vbeta primers and 13 Jbeta primers. Here immunoSEQ multiplex PCR was the method, and the copy in TCRdb shows in-frame clones only, minus some. The sample carries about 160,000 clones, 75% to 90% recorded once. V shed 2 bases, J shed 3 bases, and the junction held 8 bases outside the gene matches. CDR1 and CDR2 (germline): MNHNS, SASEGT. The CDR3 is 18 amino acids. The sample belongs to a study of cytomegalovirus exposure and HLA in healthy donors. The study, taken as a whole, reports: Productive status was seen about 90% or about 30% of the time for most TCR beta V segments in an earlier analysis.

The material sequenced was PBMCs. The receptor's source is a boy aged 2 to 10 in good health and CMV-seronegative. V and J are TRBV6-1 and TRBJ2-4, with 12 bases that match TRBD2. The CDR3: CASSEKFLAGGGKNIQYF. The CDR3, as DNA: TGTGCCAGCAGTGAAAAATTCCTAGCGGGAGGGGGCAAAAACATTCAGTACTTC.